The 3 T cell receptor beta chains listed next were all sequenced from one sample in a study of blood T cell repertoires in COVID-19. Measured with immunoSEQ multiplex PCR; TCRdb has only the in-frame clones, and not every one. In the table there are about 88,000 clones, about 90% of which are singletons. Sequencing was done on a sample of peripheral blood. The receptor set was obtained from a man aged 18-30 years with COVID-19, enrolled during active disease.

In this sample, this clone turned up once. The V call is TRBV6-5, the J call TRBJ1-2; D is possibly TRBD1 (5 bases). The germline V and J ends were trimmed by 6 bases and 3 bases, with 11 bases remaining between them. The CDR3 has 13 amino acids. The V gene's germline CDR1 is MNHEY and CDR2 SVGAGI. The CDR3 here is CASRRGGDYGYTF. The CDR3 DNA reads TGTGCCAGCAGGAGGGGAGGGGACTATGGCTACACCTTC.

A single count supports this clone. This chain links TRBV11-2 with TRBJ2-1, with D possibly matching TRBD2 (6 bases). The CDR3 length is 16 residues. Trimming removed 5 bases from V and 6 bases from J, with 20 bases in between. Germline V gene lookup returns CDR1 SGHAT and CDR2 FQNNGV. This CDR3 reads CASSLTWPGGRNEQFF. The CDR3 nucleotides read TGTGCCAGCAGCCTAACGTGGCCCGGGGGACGCAATGAGCAGTTCTTC.

The chain joins TRBV12-5 to TRBJ1-6; D might be TRBD1 (5 bases). CDR1 and CDR2 from the germline V gene are LGHNT and FRNRAP. The length of the CDR3 is 12 residues. With 6 bases removed from V and 5 bases from J, the gap between germline ends came to 5 bases. In DNA form, the CDR3 reads TGTGCTAGTGGGACAGATAATTCACCCCTCCACTTT. Residues: CASGTDNSPLHF.